This T cell receptor beta chain emerged from a study of T cell clonality in common variable immunodeficiency (dated by TCRdb to the mid-2010s). On the study overall, not on this receptor specifically: TCRbeta clonality was higher in CVID subjects than in healthy controls (t-test p = 0.018), and the increase was most characteristic of about a third of subjects. Even though DNA input was the same, control samples had an average of around 78,000 unique sequences each, compared with some 32,000 in CVID samples. The authors noted that sequencing repertoires of T cell subpopulations would be needed to clarify what caused the increased clonality in CVID. Correlations of repertoire features with clinical complications were constrained by heterogeneity among patients within the CVID cohort. Reportedly, TCRbeta sequences from CVID had fewer deletions and N-nucleotide insertions, and highly modified clones with 13 or more V deletions were absent from CVID. Healthy controls shared more TCRbeta clones with each other than CVID subjects shared among themselves (p < 0.0001).

Concerning this clone: Its cognate antigen has yet to be identified. The read terminates 3 residues before the CDR3 end, so the remaining end is supplied by the germline J gene.

For sequencing input, CVID and control samples contributed equivalent amounts of genomic DNA. For every sample, a 60 bp segment covering the rearranged TCRbeta CDR3 region was amplified and then sequenced. TCRbeta amplification used the immunoSEQ assay, a bias-corrected multiplex PCR with high-throughput sequencing. In the paper's pipeline: Every unique nucleotide sequence was considered a clone and was annotated with V, D and J genes, copy number and frequency. Sequences were labeled productive if in frame, and non-productive if out of frame or containing stop codons. As previously described, clonality was calculated on the basis of Shannon's entropy. Mean CDR3 Kyte-Doolittle hydropathy was derived from the predicted amino acid sequences of productive clones. Scaled V gene usage was hierarchically clustered using Manhattan distance and complete linkage with the R hclust function. Clone sharing by CDR3 amino acid sequence was assessed by resampling 12 repertoires per group over 100 rounds. The repertoires were searched for about 70 published EBV-specific TCRbeta sequences and 245 published CMV-specific TCRbeta sequences. A couple of CVID samples that yielded fewer than 10,000 sequences were excluded from the analysis, so approximately 40 CVID repertoires were retained. TCRdb limited this immuneACCESS table to in-frame rearrangements with V and J called. A share of clones is missing; checked studies link under half to unresolved V genes, and the rest is unexplained. For V, J and clone size, that table is used; D and trimming come from the DNA. Here the sample lists 14,000 or so clones, none seen once only. The ten largest clonotypes hold roughly 8.1% of the sample.

Based on the germline V gene, the CDR1 and CDR2 sequences are SGHTA and FQGNSA. The junction shows trimming of 5 bases on V and 5 bases on J, and the gene matches do not reach 5 bases of it. Its CDR3 holds 14 amino acids, cysteine through phenylalanine. The CDR3 was read in part: 33 bases, with the frame set at base 1. CVID was diagnosed by standard criteria: serum IgG, IgA and/or IgM reduced below normal range, plus specific antibody deficiency. A total of roughly 45 subjects (roughly 15 female and around 29 male; age range roughly 9 to 70 years, mean age around 40) were included in the CVID group. Most CVID patients and most healthy controls were of Caucasian heritage. At the time of study participation, every CVID subject had been on replacement immunoglobulin therapy for at least one year. No CVID subject was ill or taking immunomodulatory or immunosuppressive medication when blood was collected. Heparinized peripheral whole blood samples of roughly 5 to 8.5 ml were obtained from each donor. Genomic DNA from adults with common variable immune deficiency (CVID) and from healthy adult controls was used to sequence TCRbeta CDR3 repertoires. Diluted blood was subjected to density centrifugation over Hypaque 1077 or Ficoll-Paque for isolation of peripheral blood mononuclear cells. Unsorted mononuclear cells served as the source of genomic DNA, which was extracted either by Qiagen column purification or by a centrifugation-based method.

This TCR derives from a human donor with common variable immunodeficiency. The specimen was peripheral blood mononuclear cells. The V and J genes are TRBV7-2 and TRBJ1-5, and TRBD1 aligns with 8 junction nucleotides. The CDR3 protein sequence reads: CASSRNRGDQPQHF. The DNA read from the CDR3 is TGTGCCAGCAGCCGAAACAGGGGGGATCAGCCC. When the CDR3 is completed using the reference TRBV7-2 and TRBJ1-5 genes on either side, the full variable domain is GAGVSQSPSNKVTEKGKDVELRCDPISGHTALYWYRQSLGQGLEFLIYFQGNSAPDKSGLPSDRFSAERTGGSVSTLTIQRTQQEDSAVYLCASSRNRGDQPQHFGDGTRLSIL.